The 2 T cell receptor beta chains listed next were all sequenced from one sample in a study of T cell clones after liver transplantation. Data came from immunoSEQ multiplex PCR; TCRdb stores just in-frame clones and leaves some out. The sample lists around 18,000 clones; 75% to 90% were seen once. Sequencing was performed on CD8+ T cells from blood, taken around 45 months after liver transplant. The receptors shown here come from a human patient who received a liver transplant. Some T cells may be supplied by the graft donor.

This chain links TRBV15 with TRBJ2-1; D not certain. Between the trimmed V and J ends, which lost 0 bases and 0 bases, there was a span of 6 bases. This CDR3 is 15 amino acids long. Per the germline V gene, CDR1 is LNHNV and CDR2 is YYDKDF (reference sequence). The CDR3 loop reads CATSRDGPSYNEQFF. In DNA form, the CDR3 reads TGTGCCACCAGCAGAGACGGGCCCTCCTACAATGAGCAGTTCTTC.

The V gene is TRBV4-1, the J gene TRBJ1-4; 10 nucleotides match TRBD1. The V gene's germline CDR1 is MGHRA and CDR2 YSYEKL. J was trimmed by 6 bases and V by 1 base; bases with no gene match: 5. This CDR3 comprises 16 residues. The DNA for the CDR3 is TGCGCCAGCAGCCAAGGGGCCGGGACAGGGGATGAAAAACTGTTTTTT. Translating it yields CASSQGAGTGDEKLFF.